The TCR beta chain under discussion was sequenced for a study of OX40 agonist ivuxolimab in advanced cancers. Comment on this clone: Its antigen is as yet unknown.

Here immunoSEQ multiplex PCR was the method, and the copy in TCRdb shows in-frame clones only, minus some. The data show about 76,000 clones, approximately 83% seen once. Study conclusions and caveats: In the 0.1 to 3.0 mg/kg range, CD4+ and CD8+ blood T cells had expanded clonally by week 6.

Trimming left V 6 bases short and J 2 bases short, with 4 bases between. This CDR3 has 11 amino acids. The germline V gene has CDR1 MNHEY and CDR2 SVGAGI. Sample: CD4+ or CD8+ T cells sorted from blood, taken in a trial of the OX40 agonist ivuxolimab. The source of this sequence is an adult with an advanced solid tumor such as melanoma, head and neck, liver or kidney cancer. The chain employs TRBV6-5 and TRBJ1-1; no clear D gene. CDR3 residues: CASRGNTEAFF. CDR3 DNA: TGTGCCAGCAGGGGTAACACTGAAGCTTTCTTT.